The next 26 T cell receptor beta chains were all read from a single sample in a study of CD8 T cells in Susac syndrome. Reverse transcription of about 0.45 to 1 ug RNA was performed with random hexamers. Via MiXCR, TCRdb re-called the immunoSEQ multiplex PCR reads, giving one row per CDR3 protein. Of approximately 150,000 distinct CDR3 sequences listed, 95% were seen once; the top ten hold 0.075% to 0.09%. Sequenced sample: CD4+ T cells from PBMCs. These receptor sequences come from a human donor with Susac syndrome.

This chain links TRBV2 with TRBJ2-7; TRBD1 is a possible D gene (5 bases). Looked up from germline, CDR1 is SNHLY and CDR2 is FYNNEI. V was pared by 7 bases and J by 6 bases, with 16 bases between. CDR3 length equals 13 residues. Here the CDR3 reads CASKIGGASEQYF. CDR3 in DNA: TGTGCCAGCAAGATCGGTGGGGCCTCCGAGCAGTACTTC.

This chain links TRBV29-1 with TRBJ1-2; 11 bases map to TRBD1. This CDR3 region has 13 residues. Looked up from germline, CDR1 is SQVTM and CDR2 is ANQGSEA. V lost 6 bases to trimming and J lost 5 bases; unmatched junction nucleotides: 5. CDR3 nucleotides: TGCAGCGTGACCGGACAGGGGGCTTATGGCTACACCTTC. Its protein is CSVTGQGAYGYTF.

CDR3 sequence: CASSGSDRGSYNEQFF. The CDR3 DNA reads as TGTGCCAGCAGTGGGAGTGACAGGGGATCCTACAATGAGCAGTTCTTC. The chain links TRBV2 to TRBJ2-1; TRBD1 aligns across 8 bases. This CDR3 has 16 amino acids. Trimming removed 4 bases from V and 1 base from J; junction bases left unmatched: 6. Germline CDR1 reads SNHLY; CDR2 reads FYNNEI.

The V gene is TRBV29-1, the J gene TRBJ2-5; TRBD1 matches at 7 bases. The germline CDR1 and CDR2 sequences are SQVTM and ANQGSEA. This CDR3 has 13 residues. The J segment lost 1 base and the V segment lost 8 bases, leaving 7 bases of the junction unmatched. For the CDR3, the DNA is TGCAGCTTCAGGGGGTTCGGCCAAGAGACCCAGTACTTC. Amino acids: CSFRGFGQETQYF.

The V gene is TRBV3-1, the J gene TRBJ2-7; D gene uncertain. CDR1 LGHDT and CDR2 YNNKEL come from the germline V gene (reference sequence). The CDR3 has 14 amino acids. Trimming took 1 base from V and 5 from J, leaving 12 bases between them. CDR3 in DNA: TGTGCCAGCAGCCAAGTCGGGCCCCGGGACGAGCAGTACTTC. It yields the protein CASSQVGPRDEQYF.

CDR3 sequence: CASRSVWGERGRDNEQFF. In DNA, the CDR3 is TGTGCCAGCAGGTCCGTCTGGGGGGAGCGGGGGAGGGACAATGAGCAGTTCTTC. The gene calls are TRBV2 and TRBJ2-1; 8 bases match TRBD2. This CDR3 comprises 18 residues. The J segment lost 5 bases and the V segment lost 6 bases, leaving 18 bases of the junction unmatched. Per germline, CDR1 SNHLY and CDR2 FYNNEI.

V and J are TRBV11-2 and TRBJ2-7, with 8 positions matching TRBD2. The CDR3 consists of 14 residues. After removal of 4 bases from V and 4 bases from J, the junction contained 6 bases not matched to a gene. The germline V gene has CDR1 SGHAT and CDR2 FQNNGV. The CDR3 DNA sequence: TGTGCCAGCAGCTCGCTAGCGGGTATTTACGAGCAGTACTTC. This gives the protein CASSSLAGIYEQYF.

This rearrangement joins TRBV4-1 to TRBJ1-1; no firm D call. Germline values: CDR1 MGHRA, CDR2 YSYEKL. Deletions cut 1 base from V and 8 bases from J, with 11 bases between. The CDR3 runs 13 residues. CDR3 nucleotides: TGCGCCAGCAGCCAAGCCCGGGGTATAGAAGCTTTCTTT. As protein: CASSQARGIEAFF.

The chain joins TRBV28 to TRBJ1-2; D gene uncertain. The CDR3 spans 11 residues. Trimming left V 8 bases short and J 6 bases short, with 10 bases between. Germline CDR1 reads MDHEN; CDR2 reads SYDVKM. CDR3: CASYGMDGYTF. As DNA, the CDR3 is TGTGCCAGCTACGGTATGGATGGCTACACCTTC.

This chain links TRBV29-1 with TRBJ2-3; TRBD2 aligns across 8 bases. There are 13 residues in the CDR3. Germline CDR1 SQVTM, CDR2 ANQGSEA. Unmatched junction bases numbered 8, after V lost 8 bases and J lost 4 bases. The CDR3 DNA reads TGCAGCACGGAGGGACTAGTCTCAGATACGCAGTATTTT. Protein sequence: CSTEGLVSDTQYF.

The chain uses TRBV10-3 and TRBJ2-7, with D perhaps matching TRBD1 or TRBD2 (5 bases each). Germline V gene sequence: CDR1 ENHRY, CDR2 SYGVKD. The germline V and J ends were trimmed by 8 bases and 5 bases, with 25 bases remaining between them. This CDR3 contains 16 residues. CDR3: CAIGAERGRPSDEQYF. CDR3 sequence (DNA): TGTGCCATCGGGGCGGAAAGGGGACGCCCGTCGGACGAGCAGTACTTC.

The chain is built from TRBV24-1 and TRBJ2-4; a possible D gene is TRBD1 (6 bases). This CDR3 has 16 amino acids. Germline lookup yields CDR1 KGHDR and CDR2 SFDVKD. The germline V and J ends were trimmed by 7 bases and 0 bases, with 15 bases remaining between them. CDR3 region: CATSESGAKAKNIQYF. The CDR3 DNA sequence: TGTGCCACCAGCGAATCAGGGGCCAAAGCCAAAAACATTCAGTACTTC.

The CDR3 region is CATSRDRAATEAFF. CDR3 DNA sequence: TGTGCCACCAGCAGGGACAGGGCCGCGACTGAAGCTTTCTTT. V is TRBV15 and J is TRBJ1-1; TRBD1 aligns across 8 bases. This CDR3 has 14 residues. The germline gives CDR1 LNHNV, CDR2 YYDKDF (reference sequence). The V and J ends lost 3 bases and 5 bases, in that order; junction bases with no gene match: 5.

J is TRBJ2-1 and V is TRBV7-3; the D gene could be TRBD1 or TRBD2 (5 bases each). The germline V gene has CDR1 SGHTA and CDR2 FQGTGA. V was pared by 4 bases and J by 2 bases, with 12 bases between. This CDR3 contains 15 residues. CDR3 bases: TGTGCCAGCAGCTCGGAGAGGGGAACCTACAATGAGCAGTTCTTC. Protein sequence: CASSSERGTYNEQFF.

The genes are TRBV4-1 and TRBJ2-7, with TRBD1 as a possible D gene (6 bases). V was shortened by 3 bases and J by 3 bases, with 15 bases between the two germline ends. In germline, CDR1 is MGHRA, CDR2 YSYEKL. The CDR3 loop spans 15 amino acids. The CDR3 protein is CASSHPVGGLYEQYF. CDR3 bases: TGCGCCAGCAGCCACCCGGTAGGGGGTCTCTACGAGCAGTACTTC.

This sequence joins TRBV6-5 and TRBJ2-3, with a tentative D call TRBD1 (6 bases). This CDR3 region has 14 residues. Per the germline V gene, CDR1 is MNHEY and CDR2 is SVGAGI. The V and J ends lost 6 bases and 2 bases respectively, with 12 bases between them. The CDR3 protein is CASSPRTVTDTQYF. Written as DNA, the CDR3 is TGTGCCAGCAGCCCCAGGACAGTCACAGATACGCAGTATTTT.

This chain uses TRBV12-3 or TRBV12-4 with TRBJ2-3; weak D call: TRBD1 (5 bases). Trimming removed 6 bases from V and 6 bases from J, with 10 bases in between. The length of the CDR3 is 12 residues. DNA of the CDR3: TGTGCCAGCAGACAGACAGAGGATACGCAGTATTTT. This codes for CASRQTEDTQYF.

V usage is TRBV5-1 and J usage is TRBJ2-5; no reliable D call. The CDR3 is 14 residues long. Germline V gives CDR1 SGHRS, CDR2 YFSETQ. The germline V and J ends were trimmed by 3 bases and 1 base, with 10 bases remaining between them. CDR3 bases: TGCGCCAGCAGCTCCCCCGTGAGCCAAGAGACCCAGTACTTC. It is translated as CASSSPVSQETQYF.

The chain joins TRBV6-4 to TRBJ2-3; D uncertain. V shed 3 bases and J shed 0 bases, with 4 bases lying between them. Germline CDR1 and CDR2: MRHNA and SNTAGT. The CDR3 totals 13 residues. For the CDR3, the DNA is TGTGCCAGCAGTGATGGGAGCACAGATACGCAGTATTTT. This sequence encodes CASSDGSTDTQYF.

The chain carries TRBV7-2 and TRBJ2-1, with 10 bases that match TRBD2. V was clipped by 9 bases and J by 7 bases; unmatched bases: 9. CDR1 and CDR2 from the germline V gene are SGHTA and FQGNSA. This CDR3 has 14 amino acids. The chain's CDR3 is CARLSSGGRNEQFF. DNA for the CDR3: TGTGCCAGGTTAAGTAGCGGGGGGCGGAATGAGCAGTTCTTC.

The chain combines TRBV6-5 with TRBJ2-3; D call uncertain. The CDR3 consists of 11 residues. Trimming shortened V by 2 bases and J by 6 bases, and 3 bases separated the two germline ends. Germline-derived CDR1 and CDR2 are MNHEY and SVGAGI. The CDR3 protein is CASSYGDTQYF. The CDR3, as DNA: TGTGCCAGCAGTTACGGGGATACGCAGTATTTT.

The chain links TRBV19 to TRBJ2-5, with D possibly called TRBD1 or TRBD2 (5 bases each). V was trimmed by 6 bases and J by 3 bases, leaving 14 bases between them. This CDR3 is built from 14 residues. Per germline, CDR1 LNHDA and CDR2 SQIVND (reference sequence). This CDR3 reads CASRRAGSKETQYF. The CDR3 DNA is TGTGCCAGTAGGCGGGCAGGGTCCAAAGAGACCCAGTACTTC.

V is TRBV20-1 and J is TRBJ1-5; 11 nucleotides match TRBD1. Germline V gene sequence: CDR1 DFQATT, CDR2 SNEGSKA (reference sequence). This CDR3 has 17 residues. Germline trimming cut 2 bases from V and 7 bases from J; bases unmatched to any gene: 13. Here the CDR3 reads CSARHPGQGASRQPQHF. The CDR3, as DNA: TGCAGTGCTAGACACCCCGGACAGGGGGCGTCAAGACAGCCCCAGCATTTT.

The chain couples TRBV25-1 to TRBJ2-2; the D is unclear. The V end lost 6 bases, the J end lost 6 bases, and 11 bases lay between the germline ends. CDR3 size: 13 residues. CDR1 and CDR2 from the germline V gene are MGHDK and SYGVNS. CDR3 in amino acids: CASRGYGPGELFF. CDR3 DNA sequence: TGTGCCAGCAGAGGCTACGGCCCCGGGGAGCTGTTTTTT.

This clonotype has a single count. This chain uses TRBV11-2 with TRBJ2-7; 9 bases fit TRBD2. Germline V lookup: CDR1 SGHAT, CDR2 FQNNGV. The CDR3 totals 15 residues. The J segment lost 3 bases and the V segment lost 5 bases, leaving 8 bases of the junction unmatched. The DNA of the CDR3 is TGTGCCAGCAGCCCCACGCCTAGCGGGAACTACGAGCAGTACTTC. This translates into CASSPTPSGNYEQYF.

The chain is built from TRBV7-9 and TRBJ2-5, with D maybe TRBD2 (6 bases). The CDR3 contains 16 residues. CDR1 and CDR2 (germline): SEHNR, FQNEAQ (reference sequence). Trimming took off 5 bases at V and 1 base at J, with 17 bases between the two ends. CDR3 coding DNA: TGTGCCAGCAGCCGGCGGGGTAGCGGCCTCCAAGAGACCCAGTACTTC. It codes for CASSRRGSGLQETQYF.